The clone carrying this T cell receptor beta chain is a singleton in its sample. The source of the sample is a study of blood T cell repertoires in COVID-19. Overall study: Donors in the United States, Italy and Spain gave samples during acute or convalescent COVID-19. In each case, the material was cDNA or gDNA derived from T cells, B-cell-depleted T cells, or PBMCs.

CDR1 and CDR2 from the germline V gene are SGHRS and YFSETQ. The CDR3 extends over 16 amino acids. V shed 4 bases and J 0 bases; nucleotides not matched to a gene: 8. In the original workflow: Using reference gene primer amplification, nucleated cell counts were estimated. TCRdb's copy holds only in-frame clones and misses some; the assay was immunoSEQ multiplex PCR. The V and J calls and clone size were taken over from that table, and D and trimming were inferred from the DNA. The sample records about 280,000 clones, just over 85% being singletons. The TCR sequence derives from a woman between 25 and 40 years old with active or convalescent COVID-19. This chain joins TRBV5-1 and TRBJ1-1; 8 nucleotides agree with TRBD1. Sequencing was done on a sample of peripheral blood. In nucleotides, the CDR3 is TGCGCCAGCAGCGGAACAGGGGGGAACCTGAACACTGAAGCTTTCTTT. Its translation: CASSGTGGNLNTEAFF.